Shown below are 30 T cell receptor beta chains from a single sample sequenced in a study of blood T cell repertoires in COVID-19. The assay was immunoSEQ multiplex PCR, and TCRdb's table has in-frame clones only and misses some. Of about 59,000 clones listed, more than 60% are singletons. The material sequenced was peripheral blood. These TCRs come from a woman in her fifties or sixties with active or convalescent COVID-19.

There are a few counts of this clone. The genes are TRBV29-1 and TRBJ1-3; D unresolved. The CDR3 is 15 residues long. V lost 6 bases and J 0 bases, leaving 15 bases between the germline ends. Germline CDR1 SQVTM, CDR2 ANQGSEA. This chain's CDR3 is CSVSDTARSGNTIYF. The CDR3 DNA is TGCAGCGTCTCCGACACCGCTCGCTCTGGAAACACCATATATTTT.

This chain joins TRBV2 and TRBJ2-1, with D possibly matching TRBD1 (5 bases). V dropped 7 bases and J dropped 8 bases, with 12 bases sitting between them. The length of the CDR3 is 12 residues. CDR1 is SNHLY, CDR2 FYNNEI, per germline. As DNA, the CDR3 is TGTGCCAGCAAAAAGGGGCTGGATGAGCAGTTCTTC. Amino acids: CASKKGLDEQFF.

The chain combines TRBV12-3 or TRBV12-4 with TRBJ2-5, with 7 bases identical to TRBD2. The CDR3 is 13 amino acids. The ends lost 6 bases at V and 2 bases at J; junction bases unmatched: 3. CDR3: CASSLGGQETQYF. The CDR3 nucleotides read TGTGCCAGCAGCCTGGGGGGGCAAGAGACCCAGTACTTC.

This clone has a handful of counts. This sequence joins TRBV6-5 and TRBJ1-4; D is undetermined. The CDR3 extends over 14 amino acids. Trimming shortened V by 0 bases and J by 5 bases, and 7 bases separated the two germline ends. Germline CDR1 and CDR2: MNHEY and SVGAGI. Written as DNA, the CDR3 is TGTGCCAGCAGTTACTCGGCGGGAAATGAAAAACTGTTTTTT. Translated: CASSYSAGNEKLFF.

This clone was found once. V is TRBV12-3 or TRBV12-4 and J is TRBJ2-6, with unresolved D. The V end was cut by 5 bases, the J end by 2 bases, with 4 bases between. The length of the CDR3 is 13 residues. The DNA for the CDR3 is TGTGCCAGCAGTCCCACTGGGGCCAACGTCCTGACTTTC. It encodes CASSPTGANVLTF.

This clone appeared a few times. The CDR3 loop reads CASSLGSGPYGYTF. The CDR3 region has the DNA TGTGCCAGCAGTTTAGGGTCAGGGCCATATGGCTACACCTTC. The V call is TRBV27, the J call TRBJ1-2, with TRBD1 as a possible D gene (5 bases). CDR3 length: 14 amino acids. CDR1 and CDR2 (germline): MNHEY, SMNVEV (reference sequence). Trimming left V 2 bases short and J 5 bases short, with 12 bases between.

This clone was seen a few times. The chain combines TRBV4-1 with TRBJ1-5; the D is unclear. The CDR3 extends over 15 amino acids. V shed 2 bases and J shed 4 bases, with 12 bases lying between them. CDR1 MGHRA and CDR2 YSYEKL come from the germline V gene. The CDR3 DNA reads TGCGCCAGCAGCCAACCGTACAGAGATAATCAGCCCCAGCATTTT. This encodes CASSQPYRDNQPQHF.

J is TRBJ2-2 and V is TRBV19; D not certain. Trimming removed 0 bases from V and 6 bases from J, with 11 bases in between. The germline CDR1 and CDR2 sequences are LNHDA and SQIVND (reference sequence). The CDR3 totals 15 residues. The DNA for the CDR3 is TGTGCCAGTAGTATAGATATTCGGCGGCCCGGGGAGCTGTTTTTT. This encodes CASSIDIRRPGELFF. The full variable domain, completed using reference TRBV19 and TRBJ2-2, is DGGITQSPKYLFRKEGQNVTLSCEQNLNHDAMYWYRQDPGQGLRLIYYSQIVNDFQKGDIAEGYSVSREKKESFPLTVTSAQKNPTAFYLCASSIDIRRPGELFFGEGSRLTVL.

This chain uses TRBV5-1 with TRBJ2-7; TRBD1 agrees at 9 bases. Germline trimming cut 4 bases from V and 2 bases from J; bases unmatched to any gene: 4. CDR1 is SGHRS and CDR2 is YFSETQ in the germline V gene. This CDR3 comprises 14 residues. The CDR3 loop is CASSEGTGPYEQYF. The CDR3 nucleotides read TGCGCCAGCAGCGAAGGGACAGGGCCCTACGAGCAGTACTTC.

The chain links TRBV18 to TRBJ1-3, with TRBD1 as a possible D gene (5 bases). Germline V lookup: CDR1 KGHSH, CDR2 LQKENI. The CDR3 spans 14 residues. V gave up 4 bases and J gave up 4 bases, with 11 bases separating them. The CDR3 coding sequence is TGTGCCAGCTCACTAGGACATCCCGGAAACACCATATATTTT. This translates into CASSLGHPGNTIYF.

The V call is TRBV6-6, the J call TRBJ2-7; 7 bases agree with TRBD2. Germline V lookup: CDR1 MNHNY, CDR2 SVGAGI (reference sequence). This CDR3 region has 15 residues. The ends lost 7 bases at V and 6 bases at J; junction bases unmatched: 15. CDR3 region: CASIPSAGVVPEQYF. The CDR3, as DNA: TGTGCCAGCATTCCTTCGGCGGGAGTAGTGCCCGAGCAGTACTTC.

The chain recombines TRBV5-6 with TRBJ2-5; D may be TRBD2 (5 bases). V dropped 2 bases and J dropped 2 bases, with 13 bases sitting between them. The CDR3 has 15 amino acids. Germline V lookup: CDR1 SGHDT, CDR2 YYEEEE. Written as DNA, the CDR3 is TGTGCCAGCAGCTTAGAGGGCGGATATCAAGAGACCCAGTACTTC. Translating it yields CASSLEGGYQETQYF. Combining the CDR3 with reference TRBV5-6 and TRBJ2-5 gives the whole variable domain DAGVTQSPTHLIKTRGQQVTLRCSPKSGHDTVSWYQQALGQGPQFIFQYYEEEERQRGNFPDRFSGHQFPNYSSELNVNALLLGDSALYLCASSLEGGYQETQYFGPGTRLLVL.

The V call is TRBV12-2, the J call TRBJ1-1; the D call of TRBD1 is as the table states it, not checked on the DNA. TRBV12-2 is recorded as a pseudogene. The CDR3 loop spans 18 amino acids. The chain's CDR3 is CASHVTAGTGGRVTKAFF. The CDR3 coding sequence is TGTGCAAGTCACGTCACCGCCGGGACAGGGGGCAGGGTCACTAAAGCTTTCTTT.

This chain joins TRBV2 and TRBJ2-7, with a possible D match to TRBD2 (5 bases). The germline V gene has CDR1 SNHLY and CDR2 FYNNEI. V lost 5 bases, J lost 0 bases, and 14 bases lay in between. The CDR3 covers 15 residues. CDR3 loop: CASSFERESSYEQYF. The CDR3 nucleotides read TGTGCCAGCAGTTTTGAGAGGGAGAGCTCCTACGAGCAGTACTTC.

This clone is deemed medium-sized. The chain joins TRBV30 to TRBJ2-3; the D gene is possibly TRBD2 (6 bases). Germline V CDR1 and CDR2: GTSNPN, SVGIG (reference sequence). V lost 4 bases and J lost 0, with 8 bases in between. The CDR3 extends over 13 amino acids. CDR3 residues: CAWNSGSTDTQYF. The CDR3 nucleotides read TGTGCCTGGAATAGCGGTAGCACAGATACGCAGTATTTT.

This clone occurred once. V and J are TRBV10-2 and TRBJ2-4; D is unclear. The CDR3 consists of 13 residues. Looked up from germline, CDR1 is WSHSY and CDR2 is SAAADI. V dropped 4 bases and J dropped 5 bases, with 9 bases sitting between them. CDR3 nucleotide sequence: TGCGCCAGCAGTGCGAATCGGGAAAACATTCAGTACTTC. This sequence encodes CASSANRENIQYF.

CDR3 nucleotides: TGTGCCAGCAGCTTAAGGACAGACATGAAGGAAGCTTTCTTT. The encoded protein is CASSLRTDMKEAFF. The genes are TRBV7-9 and TRBJ1-1, with a weak D call TRBD1 (6 bases). Trimming cost V 2 bases and J 8 bases, with 15 bases left between them. Germline V lookup: CDR1 SEHNR, CDR2 FQNEAQ (reference sequence). This CDR3 contains 14 residues.

This sequence joins TRBV5-1 and TRBJ2-3; maybe TRBD2 (6 bases). Germline assignment: CDR1 SGHRS and CDR2 YFSETQ. The ends were cut back, 4 bases at V and 0 bases at J, with 15 bases in the middle. This CDR3 spans 16 amino acids. CDR3 sequence: CASSPTVSGSTDTQYF. In DNA, the CDR3 is TGCGCCAGCAGCCCTACAGTGAGCGGGAGCACAGATACGCAGTATTTT.

V gene TRBV15 combines with J gene TRBJ1-5, with D perhaps TRBD1 (5 bases). The CDR3 contains 13 residues. Germline CDR1 and CDR2: LNHNV and YYDKDF (reference sequence). CDR3 coding DNA: TGTGCGGCTGGGGGGGAAGTCAATCAGCCCCAGCATTTT. Its translation is CAAGGEVNQPQHF.

This clone was picked up one time. The chain has TRBV18 and TRBJ2-7; no definite D call. Germline CDR1 and CDR2: KGHSH and LQKENI. V lost 3 bases and J lost 0, with 9 bases in between. The CDR3 runs to 14 residues. The CDR3 bases are TGTGCCAGCTCACCTCAGAAGTTCTCCTACGAGCAGTACTTC. This gives the protein CASSPQKFSYEQYF. The complete variable domain, with remaining parts taken from reference TRBV18 and TRBJ2-7, reads NAGVMQNPRHLVRRRGQEARLRCSPMKGHSHVYWYRQLPEEGLKFMVYLQKENIIDESGMPKERFSAEFPKEGPSILRIQQVVRGDSAAYFCASSPQKFSYEQYFGPGTRLTVT.

The chain uses TRBV19 and TRBJ2-1; 9 bases map to TRBD2. The J segment lost 9 bases and the V segment lost 1 base, leaving 10 bases of the junction unmatched. CDR3 length: 16 amino acids. Germline CDR1 is LNHDA and CDR2 is SQIVND (reference sequence). The CDR3 sequence is CASSIGSAGGIAEQFF. In nucleotides, the CDR3 is TGTGCCAGTAGTATAGGCTCAGCGGGAGGAATAGCTGAGCAGTTCTTC.

The chain has TRBV13 and TRBJ2-7; D is possibly TRBD1 (5 bases). Looked up from germline, CDR1 is PRHDT and CDR2 is FYEKMQ (reference sequence). Trimming pared 3 bases from V and 3 bases from J, leaving 15 bases between. The CDR3 covers 15 residues. The CDR3 loop reads CASSLAGYRHYEQYF. CDR3 DNA: TGTGCCAGCAGCTTGGCAGGGTATCGGCACTACGAGCAGTACTTC.

This sequence joins TRBV3-1 (or the pseudogene TRBV3-2) and TRBJ2-2; weak D call: TRBD1 (5 bases). Trimming stripped 2 bases from V and 4 bases from J, with 14 bases between. CDR3 length equals 16 residues. The germline V gene has CDR1 LGHDT and CDR2 YNNKEL (reference sequence). The DNA for the CDR3 is TGTGCCAGCAGCCAACATCTTCAGGGTCCCACCGGGGAGCTGTTTTTT. This translates into CASSQHLQGPTGELFF.

This clone has only one observation. This rearrangement joins TRBV20-1 to TRBJ2-7, with D perhaps TRBD1 (7 bases). Germline loops: CDR1 DFQATT, CDR2 SNEGSKA (reference sequence). Trimming cost V 3 bases and J 6 bases, with 9 bases left between them. There are 11 residues in the CDR3. CDR3 sequence reads: CSASQGGEQYF. The CDR3 nucleotides read TGCAGTGCTAGTCAGGGGGGCGAGCAGTACTTC.

This clone was recorded once. V gene TRBV18 combines with J gene TRBJ1-2, with 9 bases fitting TRBD1. The CDR3 extends over 15 amino acids. Per the germline V gene, CDR1 is KGHSH and CDR2 is LQKENI. J gave up 8 bases and V 5 bases, and 12 bases lay outside the gene matches. This CDR3 reads CASSTMGQGAWGYTF. In nucleotides, the CDR3 is TGTGCCAGCTCAACTATGGGACAGGGTGCTTGGGGCTACACCTTC.

This clone was counted between two and nine times. The chain joins TRBV5-1 to TRBJ1-4; the D is unclear. The CDR3 extends over 13 amino acids. Germline CDR1 is SGHRS and CDR2 is YFSETQ. The V end lost 2 bases, the J end lost 8 bases, and 10 bases lay between the germline ends. CDR3: CASSFGVREKLFF. CDR3 bases: TGCGCCAGCAGCTTCGGGGTACGGGAAAAACTGTTTTTT.

This clone was counted a few times. The genes are TRBV5-1 and TRBJ2-3; TRBD2 matches 14 bases. The germline V gene has CDR1 SGHRS and CDR2 YFSETQ. With V trimmed by 4 bases and J by 7 bases, 20 bases remained unmatched. The CDR3 is made up of 20 amino acids. The CDR3 reads CASSPQGGDSGLAGGYTQYF. CDR3 DNA sequence: TGCGCCAGCAGCCCCCAGGGTGGGGACTCTGGACTAGCGGGAGGCTATACGCAGTATTTT.

The chain is built from TRBV27 and TRBJ2-7; 10 bases map to TRBD2. This CDR3 contains 15 residues. The ends lost 2 bases at V and 3 bases at J; junction bases unmatched: 4. CDR1 is MNHEY, CDR2 SMNVEV, per germline (reference sequence). For the CDR3, the DNA is TGTGCCAGCAGTTTAGTTAGCGGGAGGCACTACGAGCAGTACTTC. Translating gives CASSLVSGRHYEQYF.

V usage is TRBV9 and J usage is TRBJ2-2, with D possibly being TRBD1 (7 bases). Per germline, CDR1 SGDLS and CDR2 YYNGEE. The CDR3 has 15 residues. Trimming cost V 4 bases and J 4 bases, with 14 bases left between them. The chain's CDR3 is CASSPGGIFTGELFF. The CDR3 DNA sequence: TGTGCCAGCAGCCCAGGGGGGATATTCACCGGGGAGCTGTTTTTT.

The V call is TRBV7-9, the J call TRBJ1-2; possible D gene TRBD1, 6 bases. V gave up 4 bases and J gave up 8 bases, with 11 bases separating them. Germline-derived CDR1 and CDR2 are SEHNR and FQNEAQ (reference sequence). This CDR3 comprises 12 residues. CDR3 amino acids: CASSSGQIGYTF. The CDR3 DNA sequence: TGTGCCAGCAGCTCCGGACAGATAGGCTACACCTTC.